One sample yielded the 9 T cell receptor beta chains listed below, sequenced in a study of blood T cell repertoires in COVID-19. This table comes from immunoSEQ multiplex PCR, and its TCRdb copy is limited to in-frame clones, with some not included. Of over 150,000 clones in the sample, around 79% were seen once. Source material: peripheral blood. These receptor sequences come from a woman aged 45-59 years with acute or convalescent COVID-19.

This clone was observed a few times. The gene calls are TRBV6-5 and TRBJ2-1, with 12 bases that match TRBD2. The V gene's germline CDR1 is MNHEY and CDR2 SVGAGI. V gave up 3 bases and J gave up 4 bases; unmatched junction bases: 4. The CDR3 consists of 16 residues. The CDR3 sequence is CASSYGTSGPYNEQFF. The DNA for the CDR3 is TGTGCCAGCAGTTATGGGACTAGCGGGCCATACAATGAGCAGTTCTTC.

The chain joins TRBV6-5 to TRBJ1-5, with D possibly matching TRBD1 (6 bases). Deletions cut 8 bases from V and 4 bases from J, with 12 bases between. Germline V gene data show CDR1 as MNHEY and CDR2 as SVGAGI. The CDR3 consists of 13 residues. CDR3 nucleotide sequence: TGTGCCAGCCGGGACAACCTAAATCAGCCCCAGCATTTT. Its protein is CASRDNLNQPQHF.

This chain links TRBV5-6 with TRBJ2-7; 9 bases agree with TRBD2. With V trimmed by 1 base and J by 2 bases, 4 bases remained unmatched. The CDR3 contains 15 residues. From germline, CDR1 is SGHDT and CDR2 YYEEEE. The CDR3 DNA sequence: TGTGCCAGCAGCTTGCTTAGCGGGGGCACCTACGAGCAGTACTTC. Its protein is CASSLLSGGTYEQYF.

This clone occurred once. The chain recombines TRBV19 with TRBJ2-4, with 11 bases fitting TRBD1. Germline V CDR1 and CDR2: LNHDA, SQIVND (reference sequence). V lost 9 bases and J lost 4; bases outside the gene matches: 2. The CDR3 runs to 13 residues. In DNA, the CDR3 is TGTGCCAGCTGGGACAGGGGGAAAAACATTCAGTACTTC. Encoded protein: CASWDRGKNIQYF.

This clone was picked up one time. This rearrangement joins TRBV5-4 to TRBJ2-5; no definite D call. CDR1 is SGHNT, CDR2 YYREEE, per germline (reference sequence). The CDR3 runs 13 residues. Between the trimmed V and J ends, which lost 2 bases and 2 bases, there was a span of 7 bases. The CDR3 DNA sequence: TGTGCCAGCAGCTTTCCCTCTCAAGAGACCCAGTACTTC. Translated, it gives CASSFPSQETQYF.

This chain joins TRBV6-5 and TRBJ1-6, with 9 bases aligning to TRBD1. This CDR3 contains 15 residues. V shed 7 bases and J 2 bases; nucleotides not matched to a gene: 3. In germline, CDR1 is MNHEY, CDR2 SVGAGI. The CDR3 sequence is CASKGTGTYNSPLHF. The CDR3 DNA is TGTGCCAGCAAAGGGACAGGGACCTATAATTCACCCCTCCACTTT.

The CDR3 spells CASREWGVNEKLFF. CDR3 coding DNA: TGTGCCAGCAGGGAATGGGGGGTTAATGAAAAACTGTTTTTT. This chain joins TRBV7-2 and TRBJ1-4; TRBD1 might be the D (5 bases). The CDR3 sequence is 14 residues long. The germline gives CDR1 SGHTA, CDR2 FQGNSA. V was pared by 6 bases and J by 4 bases, with 12 bases between. Full variable domain (outside the CDR3, taken from reference TRBV7-2 and TRBJ1-4): GAGVSQSPSNKVTEKGKDVELRCDPISGHTALYWYRQSLGQGLEFLIYFQGNSAPDKSGLPSDRFSAERTGGSVSTLTIQRTQQEDSAVYLCASREWGVNEKLFFGSGTQLSVL.

CDR3 sequence (DNA): TGTGCCAGCAGTAGGGGGAAATATAGCAATCAGCCCCAGCATTTT. Protein product: CASSRGKYSNQPQHF. V is TRBV6-5 and J is TRBJ1-5, with a tentative D call TRBD1 (6 bases). Trimming took 5 bases from V and 0 from J, leaving 11 bases between them. CDR3 length equals 15 residues. Germline V gene sequence: CDR1 MNHEY, CDR2 SVGAGI.

The V call is TRBV6-5, the J call TRBJ1-1; D possibly corresponds to TRBD1 (6 bases). Germline values: CDR1 MNHEY, CDR2 SVGAGI. The CDR3 covers 14 residues. Trimming took 6 bases from V and 5 from J, leaving 16 bases between them. The CDR3 DNA is TGTGCCAGCAGCCCCTTGGGGGCTAGGACTGAAGCTTTCTTT. Translated: CASSPLGARTEAFF.